This TCR beta chain was sequenced in a study of shared clonotypes between healthy human individuals. Germline lookup yields CDR1 SGHVS and CDR2 FQNEAQ. The CDR3 contains 16 residues. Trimming removed 1 base at V and 0 bases at J, with 10 bases between. Naive CD8 cells were CD45RO-negative, positively selected for CCR7, excluding terminally differentiated effector memory CD45RA+ cells. Measured with immunoSEQ multiplex PCR; TCRdb has only the in-frame clones, and not every one. The sample consists of some 600,000 clones, around 96% of them appearing once. Sequenced sample: naive CD8+ T cells sorted from blood. The clonotype was recovered from a woman in her twenties or thirties in good health. This chain connects TRBV7-8 to TRBJ2-1, with D possibly matching TRBD2 (6 bases). The CDR3 spells CASSLVGGSSYNEQFF. CDR3 nucleotides: TGTGCCAGCAGCTTAGTCGGGGGAAGCTCCTACAATGAGCAGTTCTTC.